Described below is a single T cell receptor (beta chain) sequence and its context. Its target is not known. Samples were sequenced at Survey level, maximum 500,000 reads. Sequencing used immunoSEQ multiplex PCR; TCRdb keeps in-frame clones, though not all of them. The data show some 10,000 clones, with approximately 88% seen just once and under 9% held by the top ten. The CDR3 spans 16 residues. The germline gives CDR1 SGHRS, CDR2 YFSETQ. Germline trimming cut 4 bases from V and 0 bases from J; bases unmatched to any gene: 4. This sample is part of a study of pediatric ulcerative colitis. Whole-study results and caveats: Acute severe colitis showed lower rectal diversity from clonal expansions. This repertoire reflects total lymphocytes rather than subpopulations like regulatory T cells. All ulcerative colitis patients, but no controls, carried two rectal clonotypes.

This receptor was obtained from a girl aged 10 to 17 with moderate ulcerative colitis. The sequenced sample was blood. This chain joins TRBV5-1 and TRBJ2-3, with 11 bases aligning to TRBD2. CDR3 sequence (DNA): TGCGCCAGCAGCGAACGACTAGCGGGAAGCACAGATACGCAGTATTTT. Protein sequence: CASSERLAGSTDTQYF.